The entry that follows covers one T cell receptor beta chain sequence. This specimen comes from a study of blood T cell repertoires in COVID-19. For the study at large: Sites in the United States, Italy and Spain provided acute and convalescent COVID-19 samples. PBMCs, B-cell-depleted T cells, or T cells provided the cDNA or gDNA that made up the material.

The CDR3 runs 15 residues. V lost 11 bases to trimming and J lost 5 bases; unmatched junction nucleotides: 9. The V gene's germline CDR1 is LGHDT and CDR2 YNNKEL (reference sequence). Those who participated ranged in age from about 18 to 89 years and resided in about two dozen US areas. Cohort 3 donors were reported recovered after two negative PCRs, clearance, or symptom resolution. Measured with immunoSEQ multiplex PCR; TCRdb has only the in-frame clones, and not every one. The sample lists 310,000 or so clones, approximately 90% occurring once. The sample consisted of PBMCs or T cells enriched from blood (not recorded which). This sequence originates from a woman in her thirties or forties who had recovered from COVID-19. This sequence joins TRBV3-1 (or the pseudogene TRBV3-2) and TRBJ2-5; 15 bases align to TRBD2. The CDR3 loop reads CAPRTSGRAQETQYF. The CDR3 coding sequence is TGTGCCCCGAGGACTAGCGGGAGGGCCCAGGAGACCCAGTACTTC.